These 30 T cell receptor beta chains were sequenced from one sample in a study of beta chain features in type 1 diabetes. Overall study findings and caveats: Shortening of TCRB CDR3s, moderate but significant, appeared in all four CD4+ subsets of Type 1 diabetes patients.

Every bit of the isolated RNA underwent reverse transcription, so sequencing read expressed TCRB transcripts. Sequenced by immunoSEQ multiplex PCR; TCRdb stores in-frame clones only, minus some. The data show about 160,000 clones, 8% to 8.5% seen once. Antigens for these TCRs are unknown. Sequenced: central memory CD4+ T cells from blood. The receptors stem from a woman between 18 and 29 years old with type 1 diabetes.

V and J are TRBV15 and TRBJ2-6, with TRBD2 matching 7 bases. The V and J ends lost 5 bases and 2 bases, in that order; junction bases with no gene match: 15. CDR1 is LNHNV, CDR2 YYDKDF, per germline (reference sequence). The CDR3 spans 19 residues. The chain's CDR3 is CATSGSQRDSRAGANVLTF. In DNA form, the CDR3 reads TGTGCCACCAGCGGGAGCCAGCGGGATTCAAGGGCTGGGGCCAACGTCCTGACTTTC. The full variable domain, completed using reference TRBV15 and TRBJ2-6, is DAMVIQNPRYQVTQFGKPVTLSCSQTLNHNVMYWYQQKSSQAPKLLFHYYDKDFNNEADTPDNFQSRRPNTSFCFLDIRSPGLGDTAMYLCATSGSQRDSRAGANVLTFGAGSRLTVL.

This clone was seen once. This chain links TRBV11-2 with TRBJ2-1; the D is unclear. Deletions cut 4 bases from V and 8 bases from J, with 15 bases between. Germline V gene sequence: CDR1 SGHAT, CDR2 FQNNGV. The CDR3 is 14 amino acids. The CDR3 DNA is TGTGCCAGCAGCTACTCACCCGCTGCCTATGAGCAGTTCTTC. This sequence encodes CASSYSPAAYEQFF.

A few counts support this clone. The rearrangement links TRBV14 to TRBJ2-7; 9 bases fit TRBD1. Per the germline V gene, CDR1 is SGHDN and CDR2 is FVKESK. The CDR3 runs 15 residues. V dropped 3 bases and J dropped 6; count of bases not matched to a gene: 9. This CDR3 reads CASSHRLTGGGEQYF. The CDR3 nucleotides read TGTGCCAGCAGCCACAGGTTGACAGGGGGGGGCGAGCAGTACTTC.

The V and J genes are TRBV7-2 and TRBJ1-4; the D gene is possibly TRBD1 (5 bases). CDR1 and CDR2 from the germline V gene are SGHTA and FQGNSA. The V end was cut by 1 base, the J end by 3 bases, with 9 bases between. This CDR3 contains 15 residues. Here the CDR3 DNA reads TGTGCCAGCAGCTTAGTCCAGGGTTCTAATGAAAAACTGTTTTTT. Translation: CASSLVQGSNEKLFF. Using reference TRBV7-2 and TRBJ1-4 for the parts outside the CDR3, the full variable domain is GAGVSQSPSNKVTEKGKDVELRCDPISGHTALYWYRQSLGQGLEFLIYFQGNSAPDKSGLPSDRFSAERTGGSVSTLTIQRTQQEDSAVYLCASSLVQGSNEKLFFGSGTQLSVL.

The rearrangement links TRBV11-2 to TRBJ2-2; 9 positions agree with TRBD2. CDR3 length equals 18 residues. From germline, CDR1 is SGHAT and CDR2 FQNNGV. Trimming took 5 bases from V and 2 from J; bases not matched to a gene: 12. In nucleotides, the CDR3 is TGTGCCAGCAGCACTTATACTAGCGGGCACCTAAACACCGGGGAGCTGTTTTTT. It codes for CASSTYTSGHLNTGELFF.

This clone was counted only a few times. This sequence joins TRBV7-6 and TRBJ2-7; D might be TRBD2 (6 bases). This CDR3 spans 15 amino acids. The germline V gene encodes CDR1 SGHVS and CDR2 FNYEAQ. Deletions cut 5 bases from V and 6 bases from J, with 20 bases between. CDR3 amino acids: CASSPYDRELGEQYF. The CDR3 DNA reads TGTGCCAGCAGCCCGTATGATCGGGAGCTGGGCGAGCAGTACTTC.

V gene TRBV5-1 combines with J gene TRBJ1-2; D may be TRBD1 (5 bases). Trimming removed 4 bases at V and 0 bases at J, with 10 bases between. The CDR3 extends over 14 amino acids. Germline V gives CDR1 SGHRS, CDR2 YFSETQ. The CDR3 region is CASSPPTANYGYTF. CDR3 nucleotides: TGCGCCAGCAGCCCCCCGACAGCTAACTATGGCTACACCTTC.

This clone came up a few times. The chain recombines TRBV7-2 with TRBJ1-1; no firm D call. From germline, CDR1 is SGHTA and CDR2 FQGNSA. Trimming pared 1 base from V and 0 bases from J, leaving 6 bases between. This CDR3 comprises 14 residues. CDR3 sequence (DNA): TGTGCCAGCAGCTTAGGTGGCATGAACACTGAAGCTTTCTTT. Translating it yields CASSLGGMNTEAFF.

The table lists this clone with a few counts. This rearrangement joins TRBV7-9 to TRBJ1-5; D is unclear. The length of the CDR3 is 15 residues. Germline V lookup: CDR1 SEHNR, CDR2 FQNEAQ (reference sequence). Trimming removed 5 bases from V and 2 bases from J, with 13 bases in between. The CDR3 reads CASSPEVGGNQPQHF. The CDR3 DNA sequence: TGTGCCAGCAGCCCGGAAGTCGGGGGCAATCAGCCCCAGCATTTT.

The rearrangement uses TRBV4-3 and TRBJ1-4, with D perhaps matching TRBD1 (6 bases). Germline CDR1 and CDR2: LGHNA and YSLEER. CDR3 length: 14 amino acids. V gave up 0 bases and J gave up 11 bases, with 13 bases separating them. As DNA, the CDR3 is TGCGCCAGCAGCCAAGATCAGGGAGGGGGGAAACTGTTTTTT. Translating it yields CASSQDQGGGKLFF.

The genes are TRBV7-9 and TRBJ2-5, with D tentatively TRBD2 (5 bases). Trimming shortened V by 3 bases and J by 4 bases, and 9 bases separated the two germline ends. The CDR3 runs to 13 residues. Germline values: CDR1 SEHNR, CDR2 FQNEAQ (reference sequence). The CDR3 loop reads CASSFASRETQYF. The DNA for the CDR3 is TGTGCCAGCAGCTTTGCTAGCAGAGAGACCCAGTACTTC.

This clone has more than one count but fewer than ten. The genes are TRBV30 and TRBJ2-6; D is unresolved. V was pared by 1 base and J by 13 bases, with 11 bases between. This CDR3 comprises 12 residues. Germline values: CDR1 GTSNPN, CDR2 SVGIG (reference sequence). In DNA, the CDR3 is TGTGCCTGGAGTGCCCGAGTTGAAGTCCTGACTTTC. Translated: CAWSARVEVLTF.

There are a few counts of this clone. This sequence joins TRBV7-6 and TRBJ2-5, with D possibly matching TRBD1 (5 bases). The CDR3 loop spans 13 amino acids. Germline V gives CDR1 SGHVS, CDR2 FNYEAQ. V was clipped by 5 bases and J by 7 bases, with 14 bases between them. The CDR3 here is CASSNRQSGTQYF. Written as DNA, the CDR3 is TGTGCCAGCAGCAACCGACAGTCGGGGACCCAGTACTTC.

This clone was seen only a few times. V and J are TRBV9 and TRBJ2-1, with 13 bases matching TRBD2. The CDR3 totals 17 residues. V trimming: 0 bases; J trimming: 0 bases; junction bases outside the gene matches: 0. The germline V gene encodes CDR1 SGDLS and CDR2 YYNGEE. The CDR3 DNA sequence: TGTGCCAGCAGCGTAGGGACTAGCGGGAGCTCCTACAATGAGCAGTTCTTC. It specifies CASSVGTSGSSYNEQFF.

The V gene is TRBV18, the J gene TRBJ1-5; D ambiguous. The germline CDR1 and CDR2 sequences are KGHSH and LQKENI. The CDR3 is 13 residues long. Trimming left V 1 base short and J 7 bases short, with 8 bases between. CDR3 nucleotides: TGTGCCAGCTCACCACTGCGGAGCCAGCCCCAGCATTTT. This codes for CASSPLRSQPQHF.

The chain has TRBV29-1 and TRBJ2-2; 7 positions agree with TRBD2. After removal of 7 bases from V and 7 bases from J, the junction contained 6 bases not matched to a gene. This CDR3 has 12 amino acids. Germline CDR1 reads SQVTM; CDR2 reads ANQGSEA. CDR3 in DNA: TGCAGCGCTGGGAGGGAGGGCGGGGAGCTGTTTTTT. It translates to CSAGREGGELFF.

The chain has TRBV7-2 and TRBJ2-7, with 8 positions matching TRBD1. The CDR3 is 14 amino acids. V shed 4 bases, J shed 1 base, and the junction held 3 bases outside the gene matches. Germline CDR1 reads SGHTA; CDR2 reads FQGNSA. CDR3 bases: TGTGCCAGCAGCTCCACAGGGGGATCCTACGAGCAGTACTTC. Amino acids: CASSSTGGSYEQYF.

This clone was detected many times. The V gene is TRBV4-3, the J gene TRBJ2-1, with 12 bases fitting TRBD2. CDR3 length: 19 residues. V dropped 2 bases and J dropped 2; count of bases not matched to a gene: 10. The germline gives CDR1 LGHNA, CDR2 YSLEER. The CDR3 DNA reads as TGCGCCAGCAGCCAACGACTAGCGGGAGACAGGGGAACCTACAATGAGCAGTTCTTC. Residues: CASSQRLAGDRGTYNEQFF.

This clone showed up just a few times. The rearrangement uses TRBV14 and TRBJ2-7; TRBD2 is a possible D gene (6 bases). Trimming left V 1 base short and J 2 bases short, with 9 bases between. Germline V CDR1 and CDR2: SGHDN, FVKESK. The CDR3 is 14 residues long. The CDR3 here is CASSQGTTPYEQYF. The CDR3 nucleotides are TGTGCCAGCAGCCAAGGGACTACACCCTACGAGCAGTACTTC.

The table lists this clone with a few counts. The CDR3, as DNA: TGCGCCAGCAGCGTAGGATGGTCCGAGAGGGAGACCCAGTACTTC. This sequence encodes CASSVGWSERETQYF. The V call is TRBV5-1, the J call TRBJ2-5; D is uncertain. The CDR3 is 15 residues long. CDR1 SGHRS and CDR2 YFSETQ come from the germline V gene. Trimming took 4 bases from V and 5 from J, leaving 18 bases between them. Full variable domain (outside the CDR3, taken from reference TRBV5-1 and TRBJ2-5): KAGVTQTPRYLIKTRGQQVTLSCSPISGHRSVSWYQQTPGQGLQFLFEYFSETQRNKGNFPGRFSGRQFSNSRSEMNVSTLELGDSALYLCASSVGWSERETQYFGPGTRLLVL.

This clone was detected many times. This CDR3 is CASELASYNEQFF. The DNA of the CDR3 is TGTGCCAGCGAACTAGCGTCCTACAATGAGCAGTTCTTC. This chain joins TRBV30 and TRBJ2-1, with 7 nucleotides matching TRBD2. The J segment lost 1 base and the V segment lost 8 bases, leaving 5 bases of the junction unmatched. In germline, CDR1 is GTSNPN, CDR2 SVGIG (reference sequence). The CDR3 spans 13 residues.

The genes are TRBV7-2 and TRBJ2-5; TRBD2 matches 10 bases. Germline CDR1 SGHTA, CDR2 FQGNSA. The CDR3 totals 15 residues. Germline trimming cut 5 bases from V and 5 bases from J; bases unmatched to any gene: 8. The CDR3 sequence: CASSPLSGRGETQYF. In DNA, the CDR3 is TGTGCCAGCAGCCCCCTCAGCGGGAGGGGGGAGACCCAGTACTTC.

The V gene is TRBV5-1, the J gene TRBJ2-5; 9 positions match TRBD2. This CDR3 is 15 amino acids long. Trimming removed 4 bases from V and 3 bases from J; junction bases left unmatched: 7. The germline gives CDR1 SGHRS, CDR2 YFSETQ. DNA of the CDR3: TGCGCCAGCAGCCTCCACTTAGCGGGAGAAGAGACCCAGTACTTC. Its translation is CASSLHLAGEETQYF.

This chain links TRBV21-1 with TRBJ2-1; the table assigns TRBD2, which was not confirmed against the DNA. TRBV21-1 is a known pseudogene. The CDR3 spans 16 residues. The CDR3 sequence: CASSKAKRGPLNEQFF. Written as DNA, the CDR3 is TGTGCCAGCAGCAAAGCCAAGCGGGGGCCACTGAATGAGCAGTTCTTC.

The J gene is TRBJ2-3, the V gene TRBV14, with a possible D match to TRBD2 (6 bases). The CDR3 contains 14 residues. Trimming left V 1 base short and J 3 bases short, with 8 bases between. CDR1 and CDR2 (germline): SGHDN, FVKESK. The CDR3, as DNA: TGTGCCAGCAGCCAAGTGCGGGAAACAGATACGCAGTATTTT. This sequence encodes CASSQVRETDTQYF.

This chain connects TRBV7-2 to TRBJ1-5, with a weak D call TRBD1 (6 bases). Germline V gene sequence: CDR1 SGHTA, CDR2 FQGNSA. The CDR3 sequence is 16 residues long. V was trimmed by 4 bases and J by 5 bases, leaving 18 bases between them. The CDR3 coding sequence is TGTGCCAGCAGCTATAAGGCGACAGGCGGCGATCAGCCCCAGCATTTT. It codes for CASSYKATGGDQPQHF.

The genes are TRBV11-2 and TRBJ2-7, with D possibly TRBD2 on 5 matching bases. V was shortened by 0 bases and J by 5 bases, with 8 bases between the two germline ends. This CDR3 region has 13 residues. Germline CDR1 and CDR2: SGHAT and FQNNGV. CDR3 amino acids: CASSLEPGNEQYF. CDR3 nucleotide sequence: TGTGCCAGCAGCTTAGAACCCGGGAACGAGCAGTACTTC.

The chain recombines TRBV30 with TRBJ2-5; D possibly corresponds to TRBD2 (5 bases). Germline lookup yields CDR1 GTSNPN and CDR2 SVGIG (reference sequence). This CDR3 is built from 11 residues. V was trimmed by 8 bases and J by 4 bases, leaving 11 bases between them. The CDR3 sequence is CARGLGETQYF. In DNA form, the CDR3 reads TGTGCCCGAGGGTTAGGAGAGACCCAGTACTTC.

This clone was recorded a few times. The V gene is TRBV10-3, the J gene TRBJ2-7; 9 nucleotides match TRBD1. Germline values: CDR1 ENHRY, CDR2 SYGVKD. After removal of 0 bases from V and 6 bases from J, the junction contained 9 bases not matched to a gene. The CDR3 consists of 16 residues. The CDR3 bases are TGTGCCATCAGTGAGTCAGCCGGGACAGGGATCGGCGAGCAGTACTTC. This gives the protein CAISESAGTGIGEQYF.

Only a few counts were recorded for this clone. This sequence joins TRBV29-1 and TRBJ2-5; 10 bases are a match to TRBD2. Germline CDR1 is SQVTM and CDR2 is ANQGSEA. The ends lost 4 bases at V and 2 bases at J; junction bases unmatched: 7. The CDR3 is 15 residues long. CDR3 sequence reads: CSVVGLAGAQETQYF. CDR3 nucleotides: TGCAGCGTTGTGGGTCTAGCGGGAGCTCAAGAGACCCAGTACTTC.